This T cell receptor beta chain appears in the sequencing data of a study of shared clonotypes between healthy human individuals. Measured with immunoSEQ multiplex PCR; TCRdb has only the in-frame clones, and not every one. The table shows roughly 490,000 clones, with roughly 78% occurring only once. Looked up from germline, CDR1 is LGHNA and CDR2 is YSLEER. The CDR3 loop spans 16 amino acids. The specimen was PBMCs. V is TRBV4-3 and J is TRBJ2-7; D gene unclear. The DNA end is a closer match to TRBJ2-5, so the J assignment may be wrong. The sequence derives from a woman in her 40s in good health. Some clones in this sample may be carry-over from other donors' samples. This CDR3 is CASSQDRADGQETQYF. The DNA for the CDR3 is TGCGCCAGCAGCCAAGACCGGGCGGACGGTCAAGAGACCCAGTACTTC.